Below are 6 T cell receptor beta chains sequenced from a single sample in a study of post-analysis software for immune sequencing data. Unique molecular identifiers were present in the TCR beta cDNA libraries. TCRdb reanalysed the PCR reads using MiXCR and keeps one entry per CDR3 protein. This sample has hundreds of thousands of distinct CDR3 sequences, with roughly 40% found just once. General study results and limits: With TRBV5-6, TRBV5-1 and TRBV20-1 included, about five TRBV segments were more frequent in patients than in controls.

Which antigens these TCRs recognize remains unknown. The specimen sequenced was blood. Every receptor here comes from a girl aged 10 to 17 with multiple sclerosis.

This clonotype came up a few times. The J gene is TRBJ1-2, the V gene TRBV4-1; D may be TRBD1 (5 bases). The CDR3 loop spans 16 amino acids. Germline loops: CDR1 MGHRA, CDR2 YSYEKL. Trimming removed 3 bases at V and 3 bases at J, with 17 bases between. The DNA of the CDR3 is TGCGCCAGCAGCCAGGAGACGGGACGAACGTACTATGGCTACACCTTC. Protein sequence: CASSQETGRTYYGYTF.

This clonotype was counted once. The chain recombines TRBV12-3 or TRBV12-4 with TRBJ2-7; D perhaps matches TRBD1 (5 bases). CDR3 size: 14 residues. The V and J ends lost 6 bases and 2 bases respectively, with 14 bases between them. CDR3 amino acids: CASRTQDGAYEQYF. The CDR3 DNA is TGTGCCAGCAGAACACAGGACGGAGCCTACGAGCAGTACTTC.

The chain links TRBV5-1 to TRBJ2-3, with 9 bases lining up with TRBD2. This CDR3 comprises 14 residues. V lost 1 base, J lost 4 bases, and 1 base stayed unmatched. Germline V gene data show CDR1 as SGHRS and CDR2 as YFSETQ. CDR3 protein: CASSLRLAADTQYF. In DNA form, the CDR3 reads TGCGCCAGCAGCTTGAGACTAGCGGCAGATACGCAGTATTTT.

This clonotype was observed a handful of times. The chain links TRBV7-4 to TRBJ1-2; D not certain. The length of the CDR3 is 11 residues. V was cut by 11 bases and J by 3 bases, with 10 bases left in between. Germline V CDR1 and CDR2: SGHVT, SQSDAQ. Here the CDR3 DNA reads TGTGCCCTGCACGGGTACTATGGCTACACCTTC. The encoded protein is CALHGYYGYTF. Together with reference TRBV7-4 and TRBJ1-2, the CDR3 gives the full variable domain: GAGVSQSPRYKVAKRGRDVALRCDSISGHVTLYWYRQTLGQGSEVLTYSQSDAQRDKSGRPSGRFSAERPERSVSTLKIQRTEQGDSAVYLCALHGYYGYTFGSGTRLTVV.

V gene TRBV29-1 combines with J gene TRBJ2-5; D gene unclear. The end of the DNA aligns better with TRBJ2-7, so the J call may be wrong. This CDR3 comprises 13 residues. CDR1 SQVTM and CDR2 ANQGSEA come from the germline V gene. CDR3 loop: CSFQRAVGYEQYF. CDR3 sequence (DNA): TGCAGCTTCCAACGGGCAGTGGGCTACGAGCAGTACTTC.

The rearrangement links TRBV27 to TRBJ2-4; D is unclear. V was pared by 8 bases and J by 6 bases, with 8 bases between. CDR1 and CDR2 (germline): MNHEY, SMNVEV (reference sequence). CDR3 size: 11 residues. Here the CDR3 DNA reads TGTGCCAGCGGTAAGGGAAACATTCAGTACTTC. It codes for CASGKGNIQYF.